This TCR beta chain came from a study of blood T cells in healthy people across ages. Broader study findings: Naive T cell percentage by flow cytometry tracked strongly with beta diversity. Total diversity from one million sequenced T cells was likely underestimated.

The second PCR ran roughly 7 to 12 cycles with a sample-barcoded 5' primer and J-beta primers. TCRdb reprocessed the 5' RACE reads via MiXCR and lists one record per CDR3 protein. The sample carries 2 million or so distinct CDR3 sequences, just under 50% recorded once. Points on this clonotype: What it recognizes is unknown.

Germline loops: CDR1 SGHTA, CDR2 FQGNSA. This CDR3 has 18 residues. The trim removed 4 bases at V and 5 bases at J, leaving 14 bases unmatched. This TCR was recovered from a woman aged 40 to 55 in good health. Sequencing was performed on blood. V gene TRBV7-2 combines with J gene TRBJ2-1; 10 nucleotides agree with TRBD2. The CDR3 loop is CASSSPVSSGGRNNEQFF. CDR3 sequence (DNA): TGTGCCAGCAGCTCTCCCGTATCTAGCGGGGGACGGAACAATGAGCAGTTCTTC.